The present T cell receptor beta chain was sequenced within a study of Ad26.COV2.S vaccination and SARS-CoV-2 variants. Background on the study: It was the COV1001 Ad26.COV2.S trial arm that included the donor. The study gave Ad26.COV2.S intramuscularly, once or twice 56 days apart. General study findings and limits: Total T cell responses may have been underestimated by the TCR breadth and depth analyses.

Treatment noted: 15 to 20 received Ad26.COV2.S at low or high dose, single or two shots; several received placebo; per-sample allocation not given. Specimens were obtained on day 63 following the first vaccine or placebo injection. An Ad26 vector was used to express Wuhan-strain SARS-CoV-2 spike as the vaccine. Trimming shortened V by 5 bases and J by 4 bases, and 11 bases separated the two germline ends. This CDR3 is 12 amino acids long. The germline V gene encodes CDR1 SQVTM and CDR2 ANQGSEA. On this clone: No antigen is known for it.

Assay: immunoSEQ multiplex PCR; the TCRdb copy retains only in-frame clones and omits some. The data show about 350,000 clones, with about 86% seen just once and roughly 10% held by the top ten. This specimen was peripheral blood, taken in a trial of Ad26.COV2.S vaccine versus placebo. The origin of this receptor is a person aged 18-65 years who received the Ad26.COV2.S COVID-19 vaccine or a placebo. J is TRBJ1-2 and V is TRBV29-1; maybe TRBD1 (5 bases). CDR3 sequence (DNA): TGCAGCGTTTGGGGGGGTTCCTATGGCTACACCTTC. This encodes CSVWGGSYGYTF.